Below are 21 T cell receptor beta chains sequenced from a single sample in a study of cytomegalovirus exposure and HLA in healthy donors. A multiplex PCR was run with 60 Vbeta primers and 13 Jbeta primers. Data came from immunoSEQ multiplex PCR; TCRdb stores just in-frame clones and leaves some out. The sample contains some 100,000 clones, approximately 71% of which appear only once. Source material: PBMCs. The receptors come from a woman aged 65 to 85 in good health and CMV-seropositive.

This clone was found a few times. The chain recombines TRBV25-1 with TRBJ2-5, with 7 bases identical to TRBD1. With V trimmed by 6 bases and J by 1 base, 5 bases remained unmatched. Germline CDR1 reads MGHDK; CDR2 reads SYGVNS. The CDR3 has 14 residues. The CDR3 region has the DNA TGTGCCAGCAGACTTACAGGGGTCCAAGAGACCCAGTACTTC. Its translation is CASRLTGVQETQYF.

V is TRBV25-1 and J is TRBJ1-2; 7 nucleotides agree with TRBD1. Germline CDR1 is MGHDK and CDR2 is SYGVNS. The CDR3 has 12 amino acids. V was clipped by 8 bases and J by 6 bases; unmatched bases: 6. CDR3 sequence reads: CASPRGRNGYTF. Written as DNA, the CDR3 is TGTGCCAGCCCCAGGGGGAGGAATGGCTACACCTTC.

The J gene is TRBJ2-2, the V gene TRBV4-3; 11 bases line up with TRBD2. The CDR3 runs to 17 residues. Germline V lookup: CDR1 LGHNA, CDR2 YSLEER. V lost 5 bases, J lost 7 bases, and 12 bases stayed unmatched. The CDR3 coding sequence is TGCGCCAGCAGCTTATTTAGCGGGGGGGCCGGAAGCGGGGAGCTGTTTTTT. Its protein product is CASSLFSGGAGSGELFF.

DNA of the CDR3: TGCAGTGCTAGCCGACTGGAGGAAGCTTTCTTT. Its translation: CSASRLEEAFF. The chain recombines TRBV20-1 with TRBJ1-1; no definite D call. The V gene's germline CDR1 is DFQATT and CDR2 SNEGSKA (reference sequence). The ends were cut back, 3 bases at V and 8 bases at J, with 10 bases in the middle. This CDR3 region has 11 residues.

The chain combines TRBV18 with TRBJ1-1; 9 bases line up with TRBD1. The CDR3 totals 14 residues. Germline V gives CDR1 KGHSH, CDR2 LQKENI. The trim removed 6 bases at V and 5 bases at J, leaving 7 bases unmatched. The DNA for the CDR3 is TGTGCCAGCTCCCCGGGACAGGGTTTTACTGAAGCTTTCTTT. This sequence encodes CASSPGQGFTEAFF. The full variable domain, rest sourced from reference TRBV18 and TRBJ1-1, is NAGVMQNPRHLVRRRGQEARLRCSPMKGHSHVYWYRQLPEEGLKFMVYLQKENIIDESGMPKERFSAEFPKEGPSILRIQQVVRGDSAAYFCASSPGQGFTEAFFGQGTRLTVV.

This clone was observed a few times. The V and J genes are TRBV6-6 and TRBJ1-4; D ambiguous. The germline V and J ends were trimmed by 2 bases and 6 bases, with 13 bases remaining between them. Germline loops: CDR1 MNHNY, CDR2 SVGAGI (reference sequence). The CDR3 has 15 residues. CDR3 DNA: TGTGCCAGCAGTTACGGTGGGCACCACGATGAAAAACTGTTTTTT. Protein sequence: CASSYGGHHDEKLFF.

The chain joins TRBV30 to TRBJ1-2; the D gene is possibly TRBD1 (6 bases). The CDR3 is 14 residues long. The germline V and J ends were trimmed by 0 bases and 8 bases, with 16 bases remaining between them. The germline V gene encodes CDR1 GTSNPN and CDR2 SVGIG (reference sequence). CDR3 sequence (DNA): TGTGCCTGGAGTGTAAGCGCGGGGGCGGGAGGCTACACCTTC. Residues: CAWSVSAGAGGYTF.

The CDR3, as DNA: TGTGCCAGCAGCCTTGATGTGGGACTAGCGGGGGGGCGCGGAGAGACCCAGTACTTC. It specifies CASSLDVGLAGGRGETQYF. The gene calls are TRBV7-9 and TRBJ2-5; 16 nucleotides align to TRBD2. The CDR3 covers 19 residues. The germline CDR1 and CDR2 sequences are SEHNR and FQNEAQ (reference sequence). Germline trimming cut 5 bases from V and 4 bases from J; bases unmatched to any gene: 13. Full variable domain (remainder filled in from reference TRBV7-9 and TRBJ2-5): DTGVSQNPRHKITKRGQNVTFRCDPISEHNRLYWYRQTLGQGPEFLTYFQNEAQLEKSRLLSDRFSAERPKGSFSTLEIQRTEQGDSAMYLCASSLDVGLAGGRGETQYFGPGTRLLVL.

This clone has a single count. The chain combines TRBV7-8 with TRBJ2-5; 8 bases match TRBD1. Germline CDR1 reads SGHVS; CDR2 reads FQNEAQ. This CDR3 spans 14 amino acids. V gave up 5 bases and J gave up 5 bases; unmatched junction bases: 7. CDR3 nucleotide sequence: TGTGCCAGCAGCCCGGTGACAGGGGTCGAGACCCAGTACTTC. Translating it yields CASSPVTGVETQYF.

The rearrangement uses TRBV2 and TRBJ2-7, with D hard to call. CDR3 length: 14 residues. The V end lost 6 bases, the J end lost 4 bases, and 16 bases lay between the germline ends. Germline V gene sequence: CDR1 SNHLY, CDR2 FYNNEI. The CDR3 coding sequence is TGTGCCAGCAGCGTACACGTGTCCTCTTACGAGCAGTACTTC. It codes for CASSVHVSSYEQYF.

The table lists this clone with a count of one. CDR3 region: CASSFGTSGGTFYEQYF. In nucleotides, the CDR3 is TGTGCCAGCAGCTTTGGGACTAGCGGGGGGACCTTCTACGAGCAGTACTTC. The chain joins TRBV7-6 to TRBJ2-7, with TRBD2 matching over 15 bases. The CDR3 length is 17 residues. CDR1 is SGHVS and CDR2 is FNYEAQ in the germline V gene. The trim removed 3 bases at V and 3 bases at J, leaving 6 bases unmatched.

Here the CDR3 DNA reads TGTGCCAGCAGTTACGGACAGGACTACTACGAGCAGTACTTC. Translation gives CASSYGQDYYEQYF. The chain employs TRBV6-5 and TRBJ2-7; a weak D match, TRBD1 (7 bases). Looked up from germline, CDR1 is MNHEY and CDR2 is SVGAGI. The V gene lost 2 bases and the J gene lost 3 bases, with 11 bases spanning the gap. The CDR3 has 14 residues.

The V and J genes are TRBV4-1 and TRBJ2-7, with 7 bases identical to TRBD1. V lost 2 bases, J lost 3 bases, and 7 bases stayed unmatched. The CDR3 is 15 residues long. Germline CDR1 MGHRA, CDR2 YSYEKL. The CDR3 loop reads CASSQTGTELYEQYF. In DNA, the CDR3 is TGCGCCAGCAGCCAAACCGGGACAGAGCTCTACGAGCAGTACTTC.

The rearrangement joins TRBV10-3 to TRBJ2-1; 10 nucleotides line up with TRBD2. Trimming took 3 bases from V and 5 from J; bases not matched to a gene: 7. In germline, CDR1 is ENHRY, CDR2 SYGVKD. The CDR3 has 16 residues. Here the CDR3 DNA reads TGTGCCATCAGTGACCCTAAAGCGGGGGGGAACAATGAGCAGTTCTTC. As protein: CAISDPKAGGNNEQFF.

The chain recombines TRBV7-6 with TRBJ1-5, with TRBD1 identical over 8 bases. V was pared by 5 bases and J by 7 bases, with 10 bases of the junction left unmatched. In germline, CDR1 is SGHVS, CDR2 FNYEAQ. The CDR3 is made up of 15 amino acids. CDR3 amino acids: CASSPGQGGWQPQHF. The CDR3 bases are TGTGCCAGCAGCCCCGGACAGGGAGGTTGGCAGCCCCAGCATTTT.

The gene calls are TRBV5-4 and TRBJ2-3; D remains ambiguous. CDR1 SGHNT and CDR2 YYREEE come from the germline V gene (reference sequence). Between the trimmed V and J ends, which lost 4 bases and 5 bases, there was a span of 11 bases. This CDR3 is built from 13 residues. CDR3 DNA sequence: TGTGCCAGCAGCCCCCCAGTTGAAGATACGCAGTATTTT. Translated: CASSPPVEDTQYF.

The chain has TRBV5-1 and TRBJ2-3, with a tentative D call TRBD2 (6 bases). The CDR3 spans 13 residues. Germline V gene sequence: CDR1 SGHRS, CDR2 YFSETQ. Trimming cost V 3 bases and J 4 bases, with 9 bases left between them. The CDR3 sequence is CASSSERADTQYF. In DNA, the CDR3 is TGCGCCAGCAGCTCGGAGCGGGCAGATACGCAGTATTTT.

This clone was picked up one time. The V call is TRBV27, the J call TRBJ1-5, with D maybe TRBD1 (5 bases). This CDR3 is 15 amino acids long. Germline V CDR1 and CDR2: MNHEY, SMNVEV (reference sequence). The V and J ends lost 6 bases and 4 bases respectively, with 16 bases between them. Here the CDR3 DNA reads TGTGCCAGCAGGGTGGTAGGGGTGGAGAATCAGCCCCAGCATTTT. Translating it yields CASRVVGVENQPQHF.

The CDR3 region is CAISDLGSSGGTDTQYF. DNA of the CDR3: TGTGCCATCAGTGACCTAGGCTCTAGCGGGGGCACAGATACGCAGTATTTT. The chain is built from TRBV10-3 and TRBJ2-3, with 9 bases lining up with TRBD2. Germline lookup yields CDR1 ENHRY and CDR2 SYGVKD. V shed 3 bases and J 1 base; nucleotides not matched to a gene: 8. This CDR3 spans 17 amino acids.

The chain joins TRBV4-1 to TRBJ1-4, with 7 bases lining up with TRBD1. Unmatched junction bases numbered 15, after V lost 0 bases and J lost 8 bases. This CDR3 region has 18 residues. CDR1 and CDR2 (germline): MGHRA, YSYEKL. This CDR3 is CASSQEGNRGPIREKLFF. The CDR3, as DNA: TGCGCCAGCAGCCAAGAAGGGAACAGGGGCCCCATAAGGGAAAAACTGTTTTTT.

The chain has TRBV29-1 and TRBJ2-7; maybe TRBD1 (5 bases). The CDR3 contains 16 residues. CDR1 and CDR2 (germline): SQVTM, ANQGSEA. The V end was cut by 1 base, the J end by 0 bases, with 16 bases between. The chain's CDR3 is CSVEVARAGFSYEQYF. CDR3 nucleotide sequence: TGCAGCGTTGAAGTGGCTCGGGCAGGGTTCTCCTACGAGCAGTACTTC.